The next 23 T cell receptor beta chains were all read from a single sample in a study of blood T cell repertoires in COVID-19. TCRdb keeps only in-frame clones here, not all; method: immunoSEQ multiplex PCR. The table records about 78,000 clones, approximately 89% of them present only once. Sequencing was carried out using peripheral blood. These receptors originate from a woman aged 55-70 years with acute or convalescent COVID-19.

The V and J genes are TRBV4-2 and TRBJ1-2; 9 bases match TRBD1. The CDR3 has 15 amino acids. CDR1 is LGHNA, CDR2 YNFKEQ, per germline. With V trimmed by 4 bases and J by 2 bases, 5 bases remained unmatched. CDR3 coding DNA: TGTGCCAGCAGCCCTTCGGGACAGGGAAACTATGGCTACACCTTC. Translated, it gives CASSPSGQGNYGYTF.

The rearrangement uses TRBV28 and TRBJ2-7; 10 bases align to TRBD1. Germline assignment: CDR1 MDHEN and CDR2 SYDVKM. Unmatched junction bases numbered 4, after V lost 5 bases and J lost 3 bases. CDR3 length equals 14 residues. DNA of the CDR3: TGTGCCAGCAGTGCCGGGACAGGGGTCTACGAGCAGTACTTC. Its translation is CASSAGTGVYEQYF.

Remarks on this clone: The junction shows a germline mismatch at one end, possibly a read error. V is TRBV18 and J is TRBJ2-5; D gene unclear. From germline, CDR1 is KGHSH and CDR2 LQKENI. The CDR3 is 12 amino acids. CDR3 in amino acids: CASSPNQETQYF. The DNA for the CDR3 is TGTGCCAGCTCACCCAACCAGGAGACCCAGTACTTC.

The gene calls are TRBV28 and TRBJ1-2; D ambiguous. Between the trimmed V and J ends, which lost 3 bases and 1 base, there was a span of 6 bases. This CDR3 has 13 residues. The germline V gene has CDR1 MDHEN and CDR2 SYDVKM. The CDR3 DNA follows: TGTGCCAGCAGTTTTCCCGGTAACTATGGCTACACCTTC. It encodes CASSFPGNYGYTF.

The chain combines TRBV4-3 with TRBJ1-1, with D possibly matching TRBD1 (6 bases). Germline V CDR1 and CDR2: LGHNA, YSLEER. The CDR3 consists of 14 residues. The V end lost 1 base, the J end lost 1 base, and 7 bases lay between the germline ends. The CDR3 nucleotides are TGCGCCAGCAGCCAAGGGACAGCGAACACTGAAGCTTTCTTT. Encoded protein: CASSQGTANTEAFF.

The chain employs TRBV14 and TRBJ1-1; D not resolved. The CDR3 runs 20 residues. V was cut by 0 bases and J by 1 base, with 24 bases left in between. Per germline, CDR1 SGHDN and CDR2 FVKESK. The CDR3 protein is CASSQEAFGGVSTPNTEAFF. The CDR3 DNA sequence: TGTGCCAGCAGCCAAGAAGCTTTTGGTGGCGTTAGCACACCGAACACTGAAGCTTTCTTT. Full variable domain (rest looked up from reference TRBV14 and TRBJ1-1): EAGVTQFPSHSVIEKGQTVTLRCDPISGHDNLYWYRRVMGKEIKFLLHFVKESKQDESGMPNNRFLAERTGGTYSTLKVQPAELEDSGVYFCASSQEAFGGVSTPNTEAFFGQGTRLTVV.

The V call is TRBV5-4, the J call TRBJ1-2; TRBD1 might be the D (6 bases). CDR1 is SGHNT and CDR2 is YYREEE in the germline V gene (reference sequence). The V gene lost 6 bases and the J gene lost 7 bases, with 13 bases spanning the gap. The CDR3 consists of 12 residues. The CDR3 DNA reads as TGTGCCAGCAAGAGGGGGATAGGTGGCTACACCTTC. Its protein product is CASKRGIGGYTF.

V is TRBV2 and J is TRBJ2-1; 8 bases are shared with TRBD1. CDR3 length: 16 residues. V lost 7 bases and J lost 3; bases outside the gene matches: 11. The germline V gene has CDR1 SNHLY and CDR2 FYNNEI. CDR3 region: CASTQGGTGDYNEQFF. CDR3 in DNA: TGTGCCAGCACTCAAGGTGGGACAGGAGACTACAATGAGCAGTTCTTC.

The J gene is TRBJ2-7, the V gene TRBV19; 9 nucleotides match TRBD1. Losses at the gene ends were 3 bases for V and 5 bases for J; bases not matched to a gene: 5. Germline CDR1 and CDR2: LNHDA and SQIVND (reference sequence). CDR3 length: 14 residues. The CDR3 loop reads CASSMRQGEHEQYF. The CDR3 DNA follows: TGTGCCAGTAGTATGAGACAGGGGGAACACGAGCAGTACTTC.

The chain employs TRBV29-1 and TRBJ2-7, with 9 bases that match TRBD1. From germline, CDR1 is SQVTM and CDR2 ANQGSEA. Unmatched junction bases numbered 6, after V lost 6 bases and J lost 0 bases. The CDR3 is made up of 14 amino acids. This CDR3 reads CSVADRGDSYEQYF. The CDR3 coding sequence is TGCAGCGTCGCCGACAGGGGGGACTCCTACGAGCAGTACTTC.

The chain is built from TRBV6-2 or TRBV6-3 and TRBJ2-7; D perhaps matches TRBD1 (6 bases). The CDR3 runs to 14 residues. With 5 bases removed from V and 4 bases from J, the gap between germline ends came to 15 bases. The germline CDR1 and CDR2 sequences are MNHEY and SVGEGT. The CDR3 DNA reads as TGTGCCAGCAGTACCTACAGGGTTACGTACGAGCAGTACTTC. It specifies CASSTYRVTYEQYF.

The J gene is TRBJ2-7, the V gene TRBV7-9; 10 bases match TRBD1. The V gene end was trimmed by 1 base and the J gene end by 3 bases; junction bases not matched to a gene: 3. The germline V gene has CDR1 SEHNR and CDR2 FQNEAQ (reference sequence). CDR3 length: 15 amino acids. The CDR3 DNA follows: TGTGCCAGCAGCTTAGGTGGGACAGGGGACTACGAGCAGTACTTC. Translation gives CASSLGGTGDYEQYF. Full variable domain (outside the CDR3, taken from reference TRBV7-9 and TRBJ2-7): DTGVSQNPRHKITKRGQNVTFRCDPISEHNRLYWYRQTLGQGPEFLTYFQNEAQLEKSRLLSDRFSAERPKGSFSTLEIQRTEQGDSAMYLCASSLGGTGDYEQYFGPGTRLTVT.

V and J are TRBV6-4 and TRBJ1-2; D unresolved. The V gene lost 0 bases and the J gene lost 7 bases, with 9 bases spanning the gap. Germline V lookup: CDR1 MRHNA, CDR2 SNTAGT. The CDR3 spans 13 residues. For the CDR3, the DNA is TGTGCCAGCAGTGACTCGACAATAGGTGGCTACACCTTC. Protein product: CASSDSTIGGYTF.

The chain carries TRBV13 and TRBJ2-1; 8 bases are shared with TRBD1. V lost 1 base, J lost 7 bases, and 6 bases stayed unmatched. CDR3 size: 15 residues. The germline V gene encodes CDR1 PRHDT and CDR2 FYEKMQ (reference sequence). The CDR3, as DNA: TGTGCCAGCAGCTTAGTGACAGGGGTGGTGAATGAGCAGTTCTTC. It specifies CASSLVTGVVNEQFF.

The rearrangement uses TRBV11-2 and TRBJ1-5; 8 nucleotides match TRBD1. The V and J ends lost 5 bases and 4 bases, in that order; junction bases with no gene match: 4. In germline, CDR1 is SGHAT, CDR2 FQNNGV. The CDR3 covers 14 residues. CDR3 nucleotides: TGTGCCAGCAGCCCAGACAGGGGTAATCAGCCCCAGCATTTT. Amino acid sequence: CASSPDRGNQPQHF.

This clone was seen just once. The rearrangement links TRBV5-6 to TRBJ2-1, with TRBD2 matching 12 bases. CDR1 is SGHDT, CDR2 YYEEEE, per germline. Losses at the gene ends were 9 bases for V and 6 bases for J; bases not matched to a gene: 7. This CDR3 comprises 14 residues. CDR3 sequence reads: CATSGTSGPNEQFF. CDR3 sequence (DNA): TGTGCCACCTCCGGGACTAGCGGGCCCAATGAGCAGTTCTTC. The whole variable domain, remainder taken from reference TRBV5-6 and TRBJ2-1, is DAGVTQSPTHLIKTRGQQVTLRCSPKSGHDTVSWYQQALGQGPQFIFQYYEEEERQRGNFPDRFSGHQFPNYSSELNVNALLLGDSALYLCATSGTSGPNEQFFGPGTRLTVL.

V usage is TRBV19 and J usage is TRBJ1-2, with D possibly being TRBD1 (5 bases). Trimming stripped 5 bases from V and 2 bases from J, with 9 bases between. This CDR3 comprises 13 residues. Looked up from germline, CDR1 is LNHDA and CDR2 is SQIVND (reference sequence). CDR3 coding DNA: TGTGCCAGTAGTCTGGAGGGGAACTATGGCTACACCTTC. Translation: CASSLEGNYGYTF.

V and J are TRBV18 and TRBJ1-6; D might be TRBD1 (6 bases). The CDR3 has 16 amino acids. Germline V gives CDR1 KGHSH, CDR2 LQKENI. V was clipped by 1 base and J by 9 bases, with 16 bases between them. CDR3 nucleotides: TGTGCCAGCTCACCACAAACCCGGGTACAGGGTTCACCCCTCCACTTT. Its protein is CASSPQTRVQGSPLHF. Full variable domain (missing parts from reference TRBV18 and TRBJ1-6): NAGVMQNPRHLVRRRGQEARLRCSPMKGHSHVYWYRQLPEEGLKFMVYLQKENIIDESGMPKERFSAEFPKEGPSILRIQQVVRGDSAAYFCASSPQTRVQGSPLHFGNGTRLTVT.

In its sample, this clone was seen once. CDR3 coding DNA: TGTGCCAGCAGCTCATACCGGGACAGGGATTTGGGTGGCTACACCTTC. Residues: CASSSYRDRDLGGYTF. The chain couples TRBV7-2 to TRBJ1-2; TRBD1 matches 9 bases. Trimming took 4 bases from V and 7 from J; bases not matched to a gene: 13. The germline V gene has CDR1 SGHTA and CDR2 FQGNSA. The CDR3 totals 16 residues.

This sequence joins TRBV6-5 and TRBJ2-7, with D maybe TRBD2 (6 bases). The V gene's germline CDR1 is MNHEY and CDR2 SVGAGI. V was cut by 4 bases and J by 2 bases, with 15 bases left in between. The CDR3 extends over 15 amino acids. The CDR3 nucleotides read TGTGCCAGCAGTTTATCGGGACTTTTTACCTACGAGCAGTACTTC. Translating gives CASSLSGLFTYEQYF.

CDR3 coding DNA: TGTGCCAGCAGCTTATCGGGCCAAGAGACCCAGTACTTC. Its protein product is CASSLSGQETQYF. The V and J genes are TRBV7-2 and TRBJ2-5; D is ambiguous. This CDR3 spans 13 amino acids. Between the trimmed V and J ends, which lost 2 bases and 1 base, there was a span of 5 bases. Per the germline V gene, CDR1 is SGHTA and CDR2 is FQGNSA.

This clone was found once. This chain links TRBV5-1 with TRBJ2-1; unclear D gene. Germline V CDR1 and CDR2: SGHRS, YFSETQ. The CDR3 covers 13 residues. The V end was cut by 0 bases, the J end by 12 bases, with 13 bases between. The CDR3 DNA reads TGCGCCAGCAGCTTGGGCGGCGCCCCTTTGCAGTTCTTC. Translated: CASSLGGAPLQFF. Together with reference TRBV5-1 and TRBJ2-1, the CDR3 gives the full variable domain: KAGVTQTPRYLIKTRGQQVTLSCSPISGHRSVSWYQQTPGQGLQFLFEYFSETQRNKGNFPGRFSGRQFSNSRSEMNVSTLELGDSALYLCASSLGGAPLQFFGPGTRLTVL.

This clone was picked up one time. The chain joins TRBV5-8 to TRBJ2-7; weak D call: TRBD2 (5 bases). The CDR3 contains 12 residues. Deletions cut 7 bases from V and 0 bases from J, with 8 bases between. Per the germline V gene, CDR1 is SGHTS and CDR2 is YDEGEE. The CDR3 DNA follows: TGTGCCAGCTTGGGGAGCTCCTACGAGCAGTACTTC. Its translation: CASLGSSYEQYF.